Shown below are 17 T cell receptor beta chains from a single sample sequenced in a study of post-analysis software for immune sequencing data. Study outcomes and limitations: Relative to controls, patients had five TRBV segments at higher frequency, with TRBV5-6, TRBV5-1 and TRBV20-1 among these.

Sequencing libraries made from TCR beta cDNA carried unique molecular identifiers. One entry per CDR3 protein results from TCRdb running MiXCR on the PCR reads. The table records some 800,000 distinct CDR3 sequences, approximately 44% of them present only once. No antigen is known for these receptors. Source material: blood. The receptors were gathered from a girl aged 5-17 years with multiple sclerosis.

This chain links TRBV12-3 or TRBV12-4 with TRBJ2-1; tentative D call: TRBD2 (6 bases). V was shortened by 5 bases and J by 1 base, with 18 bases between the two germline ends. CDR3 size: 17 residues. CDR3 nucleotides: TGTGCCAGCAGTCCCCTCCGGAGGGGCGCGTCCTACAATGAGCAGTTCTTC. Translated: CASSPLRRGASYNEQFF.

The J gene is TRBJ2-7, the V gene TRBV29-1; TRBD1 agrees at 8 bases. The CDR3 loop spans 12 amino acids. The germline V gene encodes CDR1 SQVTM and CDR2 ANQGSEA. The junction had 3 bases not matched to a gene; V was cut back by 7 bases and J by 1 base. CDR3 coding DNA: TGCAGCGGACAGGGGCAATCCTACGAGCAGTACTTC. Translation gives CSGQGQSYEQYF.

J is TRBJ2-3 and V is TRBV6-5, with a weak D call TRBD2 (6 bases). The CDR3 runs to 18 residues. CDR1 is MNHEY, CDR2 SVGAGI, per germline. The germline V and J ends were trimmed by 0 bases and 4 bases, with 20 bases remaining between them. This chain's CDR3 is CASSYSGLAPQSADTQYF. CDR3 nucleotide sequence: TGTGCCAGCAGTTACTCAGGGCTAGCGCCCCAATCCGCAGATACGCAGTATTTT.

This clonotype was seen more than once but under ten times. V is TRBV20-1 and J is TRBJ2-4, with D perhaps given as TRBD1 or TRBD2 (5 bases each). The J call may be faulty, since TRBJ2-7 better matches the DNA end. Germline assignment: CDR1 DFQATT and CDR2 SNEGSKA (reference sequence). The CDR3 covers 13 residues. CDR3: CSARVGGRSEQYF. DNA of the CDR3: TGCAGTGCTAGAGTTGGGGGAAGGAGCGAGCAGTACTTC.

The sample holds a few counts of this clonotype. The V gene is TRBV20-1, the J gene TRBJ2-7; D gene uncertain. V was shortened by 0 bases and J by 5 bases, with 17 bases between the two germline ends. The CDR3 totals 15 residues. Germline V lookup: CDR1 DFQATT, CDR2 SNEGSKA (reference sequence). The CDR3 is CSARDPSLAADEQYF. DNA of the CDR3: TGCAGTGCTAGAGATCCCTCCCTTGCTGCCGACGAGCAGTACTTC.

The CDR3, as DNA: TGTGCCAGCAGCGCCGCGGCGTTCGGGCGGGCGTACTTC. Translation: CASSAAAFGRAYF. This chain connects TRBV11-1 to TRBJ2-5, with D possibly TRBD2 on 5 matching bases. The V gene's germline CDR1 is SGHAT and CDR2 FQDESV (reference sequence). V was shortened by 5 bases and J by 13 bases, with 20 bases between the two germline ends. The CDR3 covers 13 residues.

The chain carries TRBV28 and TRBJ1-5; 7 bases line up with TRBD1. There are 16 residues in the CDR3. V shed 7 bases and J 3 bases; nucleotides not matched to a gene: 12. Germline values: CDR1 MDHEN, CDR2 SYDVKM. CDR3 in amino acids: CASNGGTVEDNQPQHF. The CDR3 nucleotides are TGTGCCAGCAACGGGGGGACAGTTGAGGACAATCAGCCCCAGCATTTT.

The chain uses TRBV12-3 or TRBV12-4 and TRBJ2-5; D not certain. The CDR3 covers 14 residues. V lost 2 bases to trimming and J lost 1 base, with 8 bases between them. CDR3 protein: CASSLSAAQETQYF. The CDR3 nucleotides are TGTGCCAGCAGTTTATCGGCAGCCCAAGAGACCCAGTACTTC.

Written as DNA, the CDR3 is TGTGCCAGCAGTCCGGCGACGTATAGGGGCTACACCTTC. Residues: CASSPATYRGYTF. The chain recombines TRBV12-3 or TRBV12-4 with TRBJ1-2, with D hard to call. V was pared by 5 bases and J by 8 bases, with 15 bases between. The CDR3 runs to 13 residues.

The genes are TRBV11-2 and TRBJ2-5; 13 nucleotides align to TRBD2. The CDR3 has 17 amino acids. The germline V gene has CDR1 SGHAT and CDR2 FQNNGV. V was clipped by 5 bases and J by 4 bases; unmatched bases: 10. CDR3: CASSRSGLAGVRETQYF. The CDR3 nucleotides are TGTGCCAGCAGCCGCTCCGGACTAGCGGGAGTTCGAGAGACCCAGTACTTC. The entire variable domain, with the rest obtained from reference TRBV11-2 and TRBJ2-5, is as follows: EAGVAQSPRYKIIEKRQSVAFWCNPISGHATLYWYQQILGQGPKLLIQFQNNGVVDDSQLPKDRFSAERLKGVDSTLKIQPAKLEDSAVYLCASSRSGLAGVRETQYFGPGTRLLVL.

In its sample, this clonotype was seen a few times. The CDR3 loop reads CSATGTSFNYEQYF. In DNA form, the CDR3 reads TGCAGTGCTACCGGGACTAGCTTTAACTACGAGCAGTACTTC. The V gene is TRBV20-1, the J gene TRBJ2-7, with 9 nucleotides matching TRBD2. Germline CDR1 is DFQATT and CDR2 is SNEGSKA (reference sequence). The J segment lost 3 bases and the V segment lost 4 bases, leaving 7 bases of the junction unmatched. CDR3 length: 14 residues.

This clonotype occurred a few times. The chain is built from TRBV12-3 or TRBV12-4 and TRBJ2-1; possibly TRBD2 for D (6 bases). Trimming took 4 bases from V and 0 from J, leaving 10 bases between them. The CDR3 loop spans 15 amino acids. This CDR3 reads CASSWGVDSYNEQFF. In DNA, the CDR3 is TGTGCCAGCAGTTGGGGGGTAGACTCCTACAATGAGCAGTTCTTC.

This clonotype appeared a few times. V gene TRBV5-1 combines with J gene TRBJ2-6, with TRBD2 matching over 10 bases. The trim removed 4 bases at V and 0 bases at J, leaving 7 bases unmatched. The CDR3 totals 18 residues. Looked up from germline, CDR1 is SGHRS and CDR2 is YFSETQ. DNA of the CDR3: TGCGCCAGCAGCCAACTAGCGGGACTCAGCTCTGGGGCCAACGTCCTGACTTTC. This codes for CASSQLAGLSSGANVLTF.

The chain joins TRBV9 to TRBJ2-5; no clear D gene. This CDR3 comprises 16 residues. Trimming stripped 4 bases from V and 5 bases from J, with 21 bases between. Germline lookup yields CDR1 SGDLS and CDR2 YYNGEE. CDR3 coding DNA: TGTGCCAGCAGCCCCAGTATTGGCAGCGTGTGGGAGACCCAGTACTTC. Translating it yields CASSPSIGSVWETQYF.

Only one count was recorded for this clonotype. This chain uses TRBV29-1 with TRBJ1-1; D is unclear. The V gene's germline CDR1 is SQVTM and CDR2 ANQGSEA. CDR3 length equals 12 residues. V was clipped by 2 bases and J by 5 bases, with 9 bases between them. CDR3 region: CSVELSGTEAFF. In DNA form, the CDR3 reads TGCAGCGTTGAATTGAGCGGAACTGAAGCTTTCTTT.

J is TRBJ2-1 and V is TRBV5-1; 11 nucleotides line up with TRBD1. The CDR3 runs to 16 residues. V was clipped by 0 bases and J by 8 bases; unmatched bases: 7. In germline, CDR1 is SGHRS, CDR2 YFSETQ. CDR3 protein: CASSLEGTGGVDEQFF. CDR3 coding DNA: TGCGCCAGCAGCTTGGAAGGGACAGGGGGTGTCGATGAGCAGTTCTTC.

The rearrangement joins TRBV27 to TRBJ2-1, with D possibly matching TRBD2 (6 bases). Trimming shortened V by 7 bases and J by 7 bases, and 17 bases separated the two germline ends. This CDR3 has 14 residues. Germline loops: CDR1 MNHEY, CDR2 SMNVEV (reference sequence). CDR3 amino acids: CASTWGGNWNEQFF. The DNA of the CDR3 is TGTGCCAGCACTTGGGGCGGGAATTGGAATGAGCAGTTCTTC.